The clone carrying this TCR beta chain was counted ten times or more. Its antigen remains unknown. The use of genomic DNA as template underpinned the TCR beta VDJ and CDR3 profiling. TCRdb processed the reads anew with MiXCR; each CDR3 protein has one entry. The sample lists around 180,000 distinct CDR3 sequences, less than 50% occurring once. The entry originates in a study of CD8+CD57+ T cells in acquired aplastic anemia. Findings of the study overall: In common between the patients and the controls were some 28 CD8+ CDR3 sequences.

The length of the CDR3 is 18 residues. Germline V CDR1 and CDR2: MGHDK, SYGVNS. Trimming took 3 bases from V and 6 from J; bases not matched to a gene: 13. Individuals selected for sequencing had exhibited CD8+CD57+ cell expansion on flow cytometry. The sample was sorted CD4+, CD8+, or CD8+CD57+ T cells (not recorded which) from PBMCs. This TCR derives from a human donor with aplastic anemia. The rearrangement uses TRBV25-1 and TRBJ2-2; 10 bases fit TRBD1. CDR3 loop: CASSEVGTGVRLAGELFF. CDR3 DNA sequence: TGTGCCAGCAGTGAGGTTGGGACAGGGGTTAGATTAGCCGGGGAGCTGTTTTTT.